The rows below give T cell receptor beta chains drawn from one sample of a study of blood T cell repertoires in COVID-19. The table came from immunoSEQ multiplex PCR; TCRdb's copy has only in-frame clones and leaves some out. The top ten clones hold around a sixth of a sample with more than 85,000 clones, less than 90% of them seen once. Sequenced input: peripheral blood. Receptor source: a woman in her fifties or sixties with acute or convalescent COVID-19. The CDR3 runs from the conserved cysteine through the conserved F or W.

TRBV7-2,TRBJ1-2,CASSPTGYGYGYTF
TRBV2,TRBJ2-1,CASSGQGSSYNEQFF
TRBV7-3,TRBJ2-3,CASSLIGTSADTQYF
TRBV5-4,TRBJ1-1,CASSLEGASLNTEAFF
TRBV18,TRBJ1-1,CASSPWTGETEAFF
TRBV2,TRBJ1-3,CASSEVLHSDRRSGNTIYF
TRBV27,TRBJ1-1,CATSDSQVNTEAFF
TRBV3-1/TRBV3-2,TRBJ1-1,CASSQDWGPNTEAFF
TRBV6-6,TRBJ2-3,CASSPVPAGAQYRSDTQYF
TRBV10-3,TRBJ2-7,CAISPTDYEQYF
TRBV6-5,TRBJ1-1,CASTGAGTEAFF
TRBV4-3,TRBJ2-3,CASSQDGLVGEPQYF
TRBV6-5,TRBJ2-7,CASSYGISGTNYEQYF
TRBV6-5,TRBJ1-5,CGAGNQPQHF
TRBV28,TRBJ2-7,CASGQGRGPYEQYF
TRBV14,TRBJ2-1,CASTKGGNYNEQFF
TRBV7-9,TRBJ2-3,CASSLTSGSDTQYF
TRBV6-5,TRBJ1-3,CASRVQGGNTIYF
TRBV10-3,TRBJ1-6,CAISGDRGNSPLHF
TRBV7-9,TRBJ2-2,CASTPEALLTGELFF
TRBV2,TRBJ1-4,CASNSNGGAAEKLFF
TRBV28,TRBJ2-6,CASSSPSSRANVLTF
TRBV4-1,TRBJ1-5,CASSQDGAGGLQPQHF
TRBV5-5,TRBJ2-7,CASSSGQLFYEQYF
TRBV5-8,TRBJ2-5,CASSLRLAGVDGTQYF
TRBV3-1/TRBV3-2,TRBJ2-3,CASSQEASGGGTQYF
TRBV28,TRBJ1-2,CASSFGRANYGYTF